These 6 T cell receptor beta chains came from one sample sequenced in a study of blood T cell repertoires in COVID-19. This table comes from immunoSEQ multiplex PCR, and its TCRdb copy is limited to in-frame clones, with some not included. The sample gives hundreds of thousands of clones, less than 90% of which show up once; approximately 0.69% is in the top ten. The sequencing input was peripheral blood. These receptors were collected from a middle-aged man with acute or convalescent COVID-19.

The CDR3 coding sequence is TGTGCCAGCAGCCAAGGGTCTCACGACAGCTCCTACGAGCAGTACTTC. As protein: CASSQGSHDSSYEQYF. V usage is TRBV3-1 (or the pseudogene TRBV3-2) and J usage is TRBJ2-7, with D possibly TRBD1 on 5 matching bases. There are 16 residues in the CDR3. Deletions cut 1 base from V and 0 bases from J, with 13 bases between. CDR1 and CDR2 (germline): LGHDT, YNNKEL (reference sequence).

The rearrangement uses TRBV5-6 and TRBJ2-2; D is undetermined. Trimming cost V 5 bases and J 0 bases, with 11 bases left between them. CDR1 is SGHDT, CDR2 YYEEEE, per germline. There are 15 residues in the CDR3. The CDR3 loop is CASSSPRTNTGELFF. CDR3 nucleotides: TGTGCCAGCAGTTCCCCGCGTACGAACACCGGGGAGCTGTTTTTT.

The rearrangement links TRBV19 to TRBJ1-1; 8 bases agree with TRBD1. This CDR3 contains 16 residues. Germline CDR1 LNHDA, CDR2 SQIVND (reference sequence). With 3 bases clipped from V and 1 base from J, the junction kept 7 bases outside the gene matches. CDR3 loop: CASSILSQGGNTEAFF. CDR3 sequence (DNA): TGTGCCAGTAGTATTCTCTCACAGGGGGGGAACACTGAAGCTTTCTTT.

This CDR3 is CASSFADSGLGETQYF. CDR3 nucleotides: TGCGCCAGCAGCTTCGCGGACAGTGGGTTAGGAGAGACCCAGTACTTC. The V call is TRBV5-1, the J call TRBJ2-5; maybe TRBD1 (6 bases). V was cut by 2 bases and J by 4 bases, with 18 bases left in between. Germline CDR1 and CDR2: SGHRS and YFSETQ. CDR3 size: 16 residues.

CDR3 coding DNA: TGTGCCAGCAGTTTTCGGCGGGGGAGTGAAGCTTTCTTT. It is translated as CASSFRRGSEAFF. The chain joins TRBV27 to TRBJ1-1; maybe TRBD1 (5 bases). Germline CDR1 and CDR2: MNHEY and SMNVEV (reference sequence). The CDR3 is 13 residues long. Trimming took 3 bases from V and 7 from J, leaving 12 bases between them.

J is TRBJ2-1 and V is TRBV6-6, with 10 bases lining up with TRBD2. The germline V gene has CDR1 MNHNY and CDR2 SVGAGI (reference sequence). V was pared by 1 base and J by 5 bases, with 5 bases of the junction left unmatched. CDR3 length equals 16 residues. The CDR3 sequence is CASSYYTSGIHNEQFF. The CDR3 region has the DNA TGTGCCAGCAGTTACTATACTAGCGGGATCCACAATGAGCAGTTCTTC.